This T cell receptor (beta chain) was found in a study of cytomegalovirus exposure and HLA in healthy donors. Turning to this clone: The antigen remains undetermined.

Study conclusions and caveats: Roughly uniform sequencing depth across donors was assumed, possibly incorrectly. A later analysis reportedly identified an Asian-associated ancestry cluster as carrying fewer N-insertions than the approximately 710-donor mean. It is likely that the observed cluster of highly shared sequence variants was a sequencing artifact.

The trim removed 4 bases at V and 4 bases at J, leaving 3 bases unmatched. Looked up from germline, CDR1 is SGHNT and CDR2 is YYREEE (reference sequence). This CDR3 has 15 amino acids. The study ran its PCR with 60 Vbeta and 13 Jbeta primers. Clones were read by immunoSEQ multiplex PCR, and TCRdb kept only the in-frame ones, dropping some. The table shows just over 80,000 clones, with around 81% occurring only once. The specimen sequenced was PBMCs. The genes are TRBV5-4 and TRBJ2-7, with 15 positions matching TRBD2. This receptor was obtained from a man aged 18 to 29 in good health and CMV-seropositive. The CDR3 sequence is CASSTGTSGGYEQYF. The DNA for the CDR3 is TGTGCCAGCAGCACCGGGACTAGCGGGGGGTACGAGCAGTACTTC.